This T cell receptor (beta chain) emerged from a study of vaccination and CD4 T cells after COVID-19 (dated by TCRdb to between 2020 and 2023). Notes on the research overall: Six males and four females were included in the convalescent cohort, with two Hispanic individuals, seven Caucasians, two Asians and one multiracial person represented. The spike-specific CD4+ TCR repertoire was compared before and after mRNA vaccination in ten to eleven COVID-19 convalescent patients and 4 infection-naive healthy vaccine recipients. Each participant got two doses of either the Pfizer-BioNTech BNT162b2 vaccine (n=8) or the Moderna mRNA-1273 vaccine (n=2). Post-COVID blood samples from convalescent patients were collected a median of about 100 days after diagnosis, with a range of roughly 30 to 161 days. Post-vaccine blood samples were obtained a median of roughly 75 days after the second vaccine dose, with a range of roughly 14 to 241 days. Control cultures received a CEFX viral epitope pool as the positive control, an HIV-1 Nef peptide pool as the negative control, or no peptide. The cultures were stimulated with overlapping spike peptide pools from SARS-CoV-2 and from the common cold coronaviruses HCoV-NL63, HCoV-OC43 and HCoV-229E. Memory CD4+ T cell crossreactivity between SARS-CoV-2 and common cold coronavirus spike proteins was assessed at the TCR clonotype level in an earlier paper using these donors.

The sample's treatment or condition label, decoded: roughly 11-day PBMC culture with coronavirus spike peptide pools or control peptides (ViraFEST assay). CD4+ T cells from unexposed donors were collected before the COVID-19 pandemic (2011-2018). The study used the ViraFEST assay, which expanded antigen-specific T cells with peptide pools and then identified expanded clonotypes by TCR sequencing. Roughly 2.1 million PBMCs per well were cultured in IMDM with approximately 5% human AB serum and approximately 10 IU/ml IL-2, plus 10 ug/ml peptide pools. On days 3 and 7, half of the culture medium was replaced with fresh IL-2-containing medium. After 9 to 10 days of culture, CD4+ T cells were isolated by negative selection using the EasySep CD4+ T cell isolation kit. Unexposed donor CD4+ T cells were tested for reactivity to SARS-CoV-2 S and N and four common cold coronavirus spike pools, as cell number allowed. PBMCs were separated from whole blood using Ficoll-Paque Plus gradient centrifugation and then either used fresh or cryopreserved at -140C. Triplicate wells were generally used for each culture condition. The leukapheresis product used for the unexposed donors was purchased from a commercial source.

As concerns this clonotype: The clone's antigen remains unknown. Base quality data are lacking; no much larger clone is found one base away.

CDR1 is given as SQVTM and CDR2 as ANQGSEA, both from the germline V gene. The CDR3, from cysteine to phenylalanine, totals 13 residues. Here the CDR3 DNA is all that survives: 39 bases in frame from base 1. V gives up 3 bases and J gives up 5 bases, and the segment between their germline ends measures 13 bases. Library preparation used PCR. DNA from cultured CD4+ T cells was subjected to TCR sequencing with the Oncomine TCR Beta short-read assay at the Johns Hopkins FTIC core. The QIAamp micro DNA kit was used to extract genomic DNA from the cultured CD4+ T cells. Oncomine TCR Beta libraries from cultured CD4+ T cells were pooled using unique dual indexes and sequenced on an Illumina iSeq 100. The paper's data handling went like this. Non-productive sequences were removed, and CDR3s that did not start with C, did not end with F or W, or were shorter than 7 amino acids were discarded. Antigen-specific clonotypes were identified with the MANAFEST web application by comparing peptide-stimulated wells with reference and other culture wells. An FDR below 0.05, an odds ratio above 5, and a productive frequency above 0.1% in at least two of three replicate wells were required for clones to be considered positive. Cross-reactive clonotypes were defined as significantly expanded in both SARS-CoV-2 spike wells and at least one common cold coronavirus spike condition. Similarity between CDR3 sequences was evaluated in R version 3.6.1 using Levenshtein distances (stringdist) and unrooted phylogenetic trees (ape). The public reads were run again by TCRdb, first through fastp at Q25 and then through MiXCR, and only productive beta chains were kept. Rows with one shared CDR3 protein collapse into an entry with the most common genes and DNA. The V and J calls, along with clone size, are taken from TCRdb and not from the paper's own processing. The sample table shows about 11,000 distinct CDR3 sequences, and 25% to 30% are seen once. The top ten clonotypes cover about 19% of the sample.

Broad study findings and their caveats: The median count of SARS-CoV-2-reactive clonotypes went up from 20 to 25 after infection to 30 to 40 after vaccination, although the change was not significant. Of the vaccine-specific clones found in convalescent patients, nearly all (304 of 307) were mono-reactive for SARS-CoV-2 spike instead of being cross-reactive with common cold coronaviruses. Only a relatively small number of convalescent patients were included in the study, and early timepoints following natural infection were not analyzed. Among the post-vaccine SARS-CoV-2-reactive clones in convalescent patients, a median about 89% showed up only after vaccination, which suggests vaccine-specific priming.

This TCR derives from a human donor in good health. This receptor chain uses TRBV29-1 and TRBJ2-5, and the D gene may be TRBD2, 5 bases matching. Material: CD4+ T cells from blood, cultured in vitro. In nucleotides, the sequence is TGCAGCGTTGAGGTAGTCTCGGGGGAGACCCAGTACTTC. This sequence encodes CSVEVVSGETQYF.